A selection of T cell receptor beta chains follows, all from one sample in a study of T-cell reconstitution after alpha-beta-depleted transplantation in children. Each CDR3 protein is one row after TCRdb ran MiXCR on the PCR reads. The table records around 960,000 distinct CDR3 sequences, about 29% of them present only once. Sequences were derived from PBMCs, mostly from graft donor cells, sampled 360 days after TCRalphabeta/CD19-depleted stem cell transplant. The receptors here all came from a boy younger than two who had a stem cell transplant for SCID, so the T cells may come from the graft donor. Each CDR3 is given with its conserved first and last residue. D genes are given only for firm matches.

d_call | j_call | v_call | cdr3_aa
TRBD2 | TRBJ2-7 | TRBV4-1 | CASSQGLAALYEQYF
TRBD2 | TRBJ2-3 | TRBV20-1 | CSADGTSADTQYF
NA | TRBJ2-2 | TRBV29-1 | CSAPWDTGELFF
TRBD2 | TRBJ2-2 | TRBV9 | CASSARLAGAGELFF
NA | TRBJ2-2 | TRBV18 | CASSPPLRRGDTGELFF
TRBD1 | TRBJ2-5 | TRBV15 | CATSRDYGTGQETQYF
TRBD2 | TRBJ2-5 | TRBV27 | CASSPTSDGPETQYF
TRBD1 | TRBJ1-1 | TRBV20-1 | CSARESGQGEGEAFF
TRBD2 | TRBJ2-3 | TRBV28 | CASSSGTSGGITDTQYF
NA | TRBJ2-3 | TRBV4-2 | CASSQEQGVADTQYF